This T cell receptor beta chain was identified in a study of identical twins. CDR3 size: 16 residues. The germline gives CDR1 SGHRS, CDR2 YFSETQ. V gave up 4 bases and J gave up 7 bases; unmatched junction bases: 9. Template switching (which added a universal primer site) was used, and cDNA carried unique molecular identifiers. TCRdb passed the 5' RACE reads through MiXCR, listing each CDR3 protein once. This sample has over 600,000 distinct CDR3 sequences; 21% occur once, and the top ten carry around 4.5%. In addition, the sample was reused for a study of T cells expressing NK-cell markers. That source reports: In roughly six donors, dominant CD3+CD56+NKG2C+ clonotypes ranked among the top 10 CD8+ clonotypes.

Sequenced input: PBMCs. The chain links TRBV5-1 to TRBJ2-1, with 12 nucleotides matching TRBD2. The receptor's source is a woman aged 18 to 35 in good health. CDR3 DNA: TGCGCCAGCAGCCCGAGGACTAGCGGGATTGATAATGAGCAGTTCTTC. It yields the protein CASSPRTSGIDNEQFF.